Listed here are 16 T cell receptor beta chains from one sample, sequenced in a study of tumor-infiltrating lymphocytes in primary liver carcinoma. Co-extraction of both nucleic acids (RNA and DNA) used 20-30 mg of unsorted bulk tissue. Starting from 400 to 500 ng of total RNA, TCR beta cDNA was produced with a primer in the constant region. Three rounds of nested multiplex PCR with slightly modified ARM-PCR produced TCR beta libraries. Each of the first two PCR rounds ran approximately 11 cycles with TRBV1-TRBV30 forward and C-beta reverse primers. TCRdb reprocessed the multiplex PCR reads with MiXCR, giving one entry per CDR3 protein. The sample lists over 100,000 distinct CDR3 sequences, approximately 68% occurring once. The sample taken for sequencing was tumor-adjacent normal liver tissue. Source of these receptors: a woman in her fifties or sixties with primary liver carcinoma and hepatitis B virus infection.

Comment on this clonotype: In this CDR3 the conserved last residue, phenylalanine or tryptophan, is missing, so a read error is likely. The genes are TRBV11-2 and TRBJ2-1, with 8 bases identical to TRBD2. Germline trimming cut 4 bases from V and 13 bases from J; bases unmatched to any gene: 9. Looked up from germline, CDR1 is SGHAT and CDR2 is FQNNGV. CDR3 length equals 13 residues. The CDR3 reads CASSWISGAEQFY. Here the CDR3 DNA reads TGTGCCAGCAGCTGGATTAGCGGGGCAGAACAGTTCTAC.

Points on this clonotype: At one end the junction does not follow the germline gene, possibly because of a read error. The chain links TRBV6-6 to TRBJ2-5, with D unclear. The CDR3 has 15 amino acids. Germline CDR1 is MNHNY and CDR2 is SVGAGI (reference sequence). The CDR3 sequence is CASSPPGSNQVTQYF. The CDR3 DNA reads TGTGCCAGCAGCCCCCCTGGATCGAACCAAGTGACCCAGTATTTC.

Worth noting for this clonotype: This CDR3 is missing its conserved last phenylalanine or tryptophan, likely due to a read error. The chain links TRBV29-1 to TRBJ2-3, with 8 nucleotides matching TRBD2. Per germline, CDR1 SQVTM and CDR2 ANQGSEA. The CDR3 extends over 15 amino acids. The CDR3 coding sequence is TGTAGCTCACGAGGGCTAGCGGGCGTCACAGATACCCAGTATTCT. Translating gives CSSRGLAGVTDTQYS.

Comment on this clonotype: The junction does not match germline at one end; this may be a read error. This rearrangement joins TRBV5-4 to TRBJ2-1, with D possibly called TRBD1 or TRBD2 (5 bases each). The CDR3 is made up of 15 amino acids. Germline values: CDR1 SGHNT, CDR2 YYREEE (reference sequence). This CDR3 is CASSFTSGPTNEWLF. As DNA, the CDR3 is TGTGCCAGCAGCTTCACTTCGGGACCCACTAATGAGTGGCTCTTC.

The rearrangement joins TRBV5-4 to TRBJ2-2, with D unresolved. Deletions cut 0 bases from V and 9 bases from J, with 15 bases between. Germline V gene lookup returns CDR1 SGHNT and CDR2 YYREEE (reference sequence). The CDR3 covers 15 residues. The CDR3 region has the DNA TGTGCCAGCAGCTTGGCCCACCAGCAGACCCGGGAGCTGTTTTTT. This codes for CASSLAHQQTRELFF.

This rearrangement joins TRBV12-3 or TRBV12-4 to TRBJ2-2; D not certain. This CDR3 comprises 14 residues. Trimming took off 1 base at V and 7 bases at J, with 10 bases between the two ends. The CDR3 region is CASSLGQPIGELFF. CDR3 nucleotide sequence: TGTGCCAGCAGTTTAGGGCAACCGATCGGGGAGCTGTTTTTT.

This clonotype was found once. At one end the junction does not follow the germline gene, possibly because of a read error. V usage is TRBV6-1 and J usage is TRBJ2-7; no clear D gene. Germline CDR1 and CDR2: MNHNS and SASEGT. The CDR3 runs 12 residues. CDR3 sequence: CDSSARYYEQYF. The CDR3 region has the DNA TGTGACAGCAGTGCCCGATACTACGAGCAGTATTTC.

This clonotype has ten or more counts. This sequence joins TRBV28 and TRBJ2-5, with D tentatively TRBD1 (6 bases). Trimming removed 2 bases from V and 4 bases from J, with 11 bases in between. The CDR3 covers 14 residues. In germline, CDR1 is MDHEN, CDR2 SYDVKM. The CDR3 nucleotides are TGTGCCAGCAGTTTACAGGGGAAAGCAGAGACCCAGTACTTC. Encoded protein: CASSLQGKAETQYF. Complete variable domain (other parts from reference TRBV28 and TRBJ2-5): DVKVTQSSRYLVKRTGEKVFLECVQDMDHENMFWYRQDPGLGLRLIYFSYDVKMKEKGDIPEGYSVSREKKERFSLILESASTNQTSMYLCASSLQGKAETQYFGPGTRLLVL.

By frequency in the sample, this clonotype is medium-sized. J is TRBJ1-1 and V is TRBV11-3; 7 bases are shared with TRBD1. Trimming cost V 5 bases and J 7 bases; bases outside gene matches: 13. The CDR3 covers 15 residues. Germline V gene sequence: CDR1 SGHNT, CDR2 YENEEA. The CDR3 region has the DNA TGTGCCAGCAGCCCCCGGACAGGTGGGGTGGGTGAAGCTTTCTTT. It specifies CASSPRTGGVGEAFF.

Concerning this clonotype: The junction differs from germline at one of its ends, possibly a read error. This sequence joins TRBV10-2 and TRBJ1-1; D is possibly TRBD1 (5 bases). Per the germline V gene, CDR1 is WSHSY and CDR2 is SAAADI. The CDR3 has 16 residues. The CDR3 region is CTSSVGDFGYVTEAFF. CDR3 DNA: TGCACCAGCAGTGTGGGGGATTTTGGCTACGTCACTGAAGCTTTCTTT.

This chain connects TRBV11-2 to TRBJ2-3, with 11 nucleotides matching TRBD2. With 4 bases clipped from V and 0 bases from J, the junction kept 6 bases outside the gene matches. The CDR3 loop spans 17 amino acids. CDR1 is SGHAT and CDR2 is FQNNGV in the germline V gene. CDR3 in DNA: TGTGCCAGCAGCTCCCTCCGGACTAGCGGGAGCACAGATACGCAGTATTTT. The encoded protein is CASSSLRTSGSTDTQYF.

The V call is TRBV4-2, the J call TRBJ2-5, with D possibly being TRBD2 (6 bases). CDR1 and CDR2 (germline): LGHNA, YNFKEQ. Trimming left V 1 base short and J 9 bases short, with 12 bases between. The CDR3 runs 13 residues. CDR3 nucleotide sequence: TGTGCCAGCAGCCAAGGTCTGTGGGAGGCCCAGTACTTC. It specifies CASSQGLWEAQYF.

In this sample, this clonotype turned up many times. The rearrangement links TRBV10-3 to TRBJ2-7, with TRBD1 matching over 7 bases. J lost 2 bases, V lost 11 bases, and 9 bases had no gene match. CDR1 ENHRY and CDR2 SYGVKD come from the germline V gene. The length of the CDR3 is 13 residues. Here the CDR3 reads CAVLQTGTYEQYF. As DNA, the CDR3 is TGTGCCGTCCTCCAGACAGGGACCTACGAGCAGTACTTC.

Comment on this clonotype: At one end the junction does not follow the germline gene, possibly because of a read error. The V call is TRBV6-5, the J call TRBJ2-5, with D possibly being TRBD2 (5 bases). Germline V gene sequence: CDR1 MNHEY, CDR2 SVGAGI. The CDR3 covers 14 residues. The CDR3 reads CASRYSSSWGTQYF. In DNA form, the CDR3 reads TGTGCCAGCAGATACTCCTCTAGCTGGGGGACCCAGTACTTC.

Many counts were recorded for this clonotype. The chain employs TRBV29-1 and TRBJ2-3; 9 bases fit TRBD1. The CDR3 is 15 residues long. Per germline, CDR1 SQVTM and CDR2 ANQGSEA. V lost 7 bases to trimming and J lost 1 base; unmatched junction nucleotides: 9. In DNA form, the CDR3 reads TGCAGCGCAGCCCGACAGGGGGACGGCACAGATACGCAGTATTTT. This sequence encodes CSAARQGDGTDTQYF.

This clonotype occurred many times. The chain links TRBV28 to TRBJ1-4; no clear D. With 1 base removed from V and 6 bases from J, the gap between germline ends came to 9 bases. Germline assignment: CDR1 MDHEN and CDR2 SYDVKM. CDR3 length: 14 residues. CDR3 loop: CASSLYSGDEKLFF. CDR3 DNA: TGTGCCAGCAGTTTATACAGTGGTGATGAAAAACTGTTTTTT.